The rows below give T cell receptor beta chains drawn from one sample of a study of blood T cell repertoires in COVID-19. Sequencing was performed with immunoSEQ multiplex PCR; in TCRdb, only in-frame clones are kept and a portion is missing. Of 300,000 to 350,000 clones in the sample, 80% to 90% are singletons; the top ten hold approximately 9.9%. Material for sequencing was peripheral blood. These receptors all stem from a man between 25 and 39 years old with COVID-19, enrolled during active disease. The CDR3 runs from the conserved cysteine through the conserved F or W. The D gene is left open where the match is weak. Only some rows state a clone size, as once, few, many or a class for expanded clones.

j_call clone_size v_call cdr3_length d_call cdr3_aa cdr3_nt
TRBJ2-1 - TRBV5-4 19 TRBD2 CASSLAGTSGRWSYNEQFF TGTGCCAGCAGCTTGGCCGGGACTAGCGGGAGATGGTCCTACAATGAGCAGTTCTTC
TRBJ1-2 - TRBV5-1 15 - CASSLATDTNYGYTF TGCGCCAGCAGCTTGGCCACAGATACTAACTATGGCTACACCTTC
TRBJ1-1 once TRBV7-2 15 - CASSLPPGLRTEAFF TGTGCCAGCAGCCTGCCCCCGGGTCTTAGGACTGAAGCTTTCTTT
TRBJ2-7 - TRBV7-2 13 - CASSLGLGREQYF TGTGCCAGCAGCTTAGGTTTAGGGAGGGAGCAGTACTTC
TRBJ2-1 - TRBV29-1 13 TRBD2 CSARLAGGNEQFF TGCAGCGCCAGACTAGCGGGAGGTAATGAGCAGTTCTTC
TRBJ2-1 few TRBV6-2/TRBV6-3 12 - CASSYGGNFEFF TGTGCCAGCAGTTACGGAGGGAACTTTGAGTTCTTC
TRBJ1-3 - TRBV6-1 15 - CASSEGRGSGNTIYF TGTGCCAGCAGTGAAGGGAGGGGCTCTGGAAACACCATATATTTT
TRBJ2-1 - TRBV21-1 15 - CASNPGLAGLDEQFF TGTGCCAGCAATCCCGGACTAGCGGGACTCGATGAGCAGTTCTTC
TRBJ2-5 - TRBV7-2 13 TRBD1 CASSADRVETQYF TGTGCCAGCAGCGCAGACAGGGTTGAGACCCAGTACTTC
TRBJ2-1 - TRBV7-2 13 - CASSLGQGNQQFF TGTGCCAGCAGCTTAGGCCAGGGGAATCAGCAGTTCTTC
TRBJ1-5 - TRBV12-3/TRBV12-4 12 - CASSFGGQPQHF TGTGCCAGCAGTTTCGGGGGACAGCCCCAGCATTTT
TRBJ1-2 - TRBV7-2 15 TRBD1 CASSFGDRDDYGYTF TGTGCCAGCAGCTTCGGAGACAGGGACGACTATGGCTACACCTTC
TRBJ1-5 few TRBV2 15 TRBD1 CASTATGGGNQPQHF TGTGCCAGCACCGCGACAGGGGGCGGCAATCAGCCCCAGCATTTT
TRBJ1-1 - TRBV20-1 16 TRBD1 CSASPLTGGMNTEAFF TGCAGTGCTAGTCCCCTGACAGGGGGCATGAACACTGAAGCTTTCTTT
TRBJ1-4 - TRBV6-5 15 - CASSYSGGNNEKLFF TGTGCCAGCAGTTACTCTGGGGGGAATAATGAAAAACTGTTTTTT
TRBJ1-2 - TRBV11-2 12 - CASSLDTGGYTF TGTGCCAGCAGCTTAGATACAGGGGGCTACACCTTC
TRBJ1-2 - TRBV28 15 - CASSGGAGWNYGYTF TGTGCCAGCAGTGGGGGGGCAGGATGGAACTATGGCTACACCTTC
TRBJ2-2 - TRBV27 15 - CASSLQIQHDGELFF TGTGCCAGCAGTCTTCAGATACAACACGACGGGGAGCTGTTTTTT
TRBJ2-7 - TRBV28 15 - CASSLAGRGSYEQYF TGTGCCAGCAGTTTAGCGGGAAGGGGCTCCTACGAGCAGTACTTC
TRBJ2-5 - TRBV27 13 TRBD1 CASSRTGRETQYF TGTGCCAGCAGCCGGACAGGGAGAGAGACCCAGTACTTC